This TCR beta chain was found in a study of blood T cell repertoires in COVID-19. Study-wide context: COVID-19 samples from acute and convalescent phases originated in the United States, Italy and Spain.

This clone was observed a single time. As originally analysed: Quantification of nucleated cells was approximated via reference gene primer amplification. The method was immunoSEQ multiplex PCR; TCRdb's version includes in-frame clones alone and lacks a portion of them. The V and J calls and the clone size are those of that table, but D and trimming were determined from the DNA. The data hold 61,000 or so clones, with around 83% observed a single time. CDR1 and CDR2 from the germline V gene are SGHTA and FQGTGA. The junction had 4 bases not matched to a gene; V was cut back by 3 bases and J by 0 bases. The CDR3 spans 17 residues.

This TCR was recovered from a woman of 80 years or more with acute or convalescent COVID-19. Sequenced material: peripheral blood. The chain combines TRBV7-3 with TRBJ2-2; 10 bases align to TRBD1. The CDR3 loop reads CASSFRQGATNTGELFF. CDR3 DNA sequence: TGTGCCAGCAGCTTTCGACAGGGGGCTACGAACACCGGGGAGCTGTTTTTT.